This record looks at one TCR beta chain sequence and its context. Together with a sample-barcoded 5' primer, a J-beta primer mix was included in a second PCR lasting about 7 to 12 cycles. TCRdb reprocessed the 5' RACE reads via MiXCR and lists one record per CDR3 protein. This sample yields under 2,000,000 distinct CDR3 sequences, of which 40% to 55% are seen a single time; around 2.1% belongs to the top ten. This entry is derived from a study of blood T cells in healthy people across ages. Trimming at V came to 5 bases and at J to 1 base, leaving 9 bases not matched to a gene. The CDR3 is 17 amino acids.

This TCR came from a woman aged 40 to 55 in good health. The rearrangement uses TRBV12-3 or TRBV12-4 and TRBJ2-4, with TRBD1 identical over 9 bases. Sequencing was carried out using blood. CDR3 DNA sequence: TGTGCCAGCAGTGGAAACAGGGGGCGAGGGGCCAAAAACATTCAGTACTTC. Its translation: CASSGNRGRGAKNIQYF.